These 14 T cell receptor beta chains were sequenced from one sample in a study of CD8+ T cells in alopecia areata. Regarding treatment: oral pan-JAK inhibitor, 5-10 mg twice daily. Sequencing used cDNA as its template, made by extracting RNA and reverse transcribing it. Data came from immunoSEQ multiplex PCR; TCRdb stores just in-frame clones and leaves some out. The table has more than 95,000 clones, approximately 52% seen once. Specimen: CD8+ T cells sorted from blood, collected at week 4, from a patient treated with tofacitinib. The receptors were gathered from a human donor with alopecia areata.

The V and J genes are TRBV7-9 and TRBJ2-1; 9 bases line up with TRBD1. This CDR3 has 17 amino acids. CDR1 and CDR2 from the germline V gene are SEHNR and FQNEAQ (reference sequence). V gave up 5 bases and J gave up 4 bases; unmatched junction bases: 12. This CDR3 is CASSPPSRDREYNEQFF. The CDR3 DNA reads TGTGCCAGCAGCCCTCCGAGCCGGGACAGGGAATACAATGAGCAGTTCTTC.

This clone was recorded once. This sequence joins TRBV7-9 and TRBJ1-2; 7 bases map to TRBD1. The CDR3 sequence is 16 residues long. Germline CDR1 and CDR2: SEHNR and FQNEAQ (reference sequence). The J segment lost 3 bases and the V segment lost 5 bases, leaving 12 bases of the junction unmatched. The CDR3 sequence is CASSISRQGLHYGYTF. In nucleotides, the CDR3 is TGTGCCAGCAGCATAAGTCGACAGGGTCTTCACTATGGCTACACCTTC.

The chain is built from TRBV7-9 and TRBJ2-7; D is perhaps TRBD1 (6 bases). V was pared by 2 bases and J by 6 bases, with 26 bases between. This CDR3 has 18 amino acids. CDR1 SEHNR and CDR2 FQNEAQ come from the germline V gene (reference sequence). CDR3 loop: CASSLTRTGYSVVGEQYF. CDR3 bases: TGTGCCAGCAGCTTAACCCGAACAGGGTACTCAGTCGTTGGCGAGCAGTACTTC.

The chain links TRBV4-1 to TRBJ1-2, with D maybe TRBD1 (5 bases). Germline V CDR1 and CDR2: MGHRA, YSYEKL. CDR3 length: 17 amino acids. V lost 1 base to trimming and J lost 5 bases, with 20 bases between them. Written as DNA, the CDR3 is TGCGCCAGCAGCCAAGTCGAGGGAGGGGATCATTCATATGGCTACACCTTC. Protein product: CASSQVEGGDHSYGYTF.

The rearrangement uses TRBV30 and TRBJ2-1; the D gene is possibly TRBD2 (5 bases). Deletions cut 2 bases from V and 5 bases from J, with 16 bases between. CDR3 length: 15 residues. Germline values: CDR1 GTSNPN, CDR2 SVGIG (reference sequence). The CDR3 DNA reads as TGTGCCTGGAGTCAATTTGAGCGGTCCCACAATGAGCAGTTCTTC. It codes for CAWSQFERSHNEQFF.

V and J are TRBV7-9 and TRBJ2-7; D may be TRBD2 (6 bases). The germline CDR1 and CDR2 sequences are SEHNR and FQNEAQ (reference sequence). Trimming shortened V by 5 bases and J by 2 bases, and 13 bases separated the two germline ends. The CDR3 length is 14 residues. CDR3 loop: CASSGRDFPYEQYF. The CDR3 nucleotides are TGTGCCAGCAGCGGTAGGGACTTTCCCTACGAGCAGTACTTC.

The chain has TRBV14 and TRBJ2-7; the D is unclear. Trimming shortened V by 0 bases and J by 0 bases, and 9 bases separated the two germline ends. The germline gives CDR1 SGHDN, CDR2 FVKESK. The CDR3 totals 15 residues. DNA of the CDR3: TGTGCCAGCAGCCAAGACAGGACCAGCTCCTACGAGCAGTACTTC. Its protein is CASSQDRTSSYEQYF.

The chain employs TRBV25-1 and TRBJ1-1; 8 nucleotides align to TRBD1. Germline-derived CDR1 and CDR2 are MGHDK and SYGVNS. With V trimmed by 1 base and J by 0 bases, 1 base remained unmatched. The CDR3 covers 15 residues. CDR3 sequence: CASSESDRVNTEAFF. As DNA, the CDR3 is TGTGCCAGCAGTGAATCGGACAGGGTGAACACTGAAGCTTTCTTT.

This sequence joins TRBV29-1 and TRBJ2-1, with 11 bases lining up with TRBD2. V lost 3 bases to trimming and J lost 6 bases; unmatched junction nucleotides: 1. Per the germline V gene, CDR1 is SQVTM and CDR2 is ANQGSEA. The CDR3 is made up of 13 amino acids. CDR3 bases: TGCAGCGTTGAGCTAGCGGGGGGCAATGAGCAGTTCTTC. It specifies CSVELAGGNEQFF.

V and J are TRBV29-1 and TRBJ1-2; the match to TRBD1 covers 8 bases. V lost 1 base and J lost 8; bases outside the gene matches: 6. Germline CDR1 is SQVTM and CDR2 is ANQGSEA. The CDR3 covers 13 residues. This CDR3 is CSVEGQGILGYTF. CDR3 DNA sequence: TGCAGCGTTGAAGGACAGGGGATTCTAGGCTACACCTTC. Full variable domain (missing parts from reference TRBV29-1 and TRBJ1-2): SAVISQKPSRDICQRGTSLTIQCQVDSQVTMMFWYRQQPGQSLTLIATANQGSEATYESGFVIDKFPISRPNLTFSTLTVSNMSPEDSSIYLCSVEGQGILGYTFGSGTRLTVV.

The chain couples TRBV5-1 to TRBJ1-2; D gene ambiguous. V gave up 4 bases and J gave up 2 bases, with 9 bases separating them. Germline V lookup: CDR1 SGHRS, CDR2 YFSETQ. The CDR3 is 13 amino acids. As DNA, the CDR3 is TGCGCCAGCAGCCTCGAGGTGAACTATGGCTACACCTTC. The encoded protein is CASSLEVNYGYTF.

This chain joins TRBV15 and TRBJ1-2, with 8 bases that match TRBD1. The CDR3 has 17 residues. Trimming removed 5 bases from V and 4 bases from J; junction bases left unmatched: 15. Per the germline V gene, CDR1 is LNHNV and CDR2 is YYDKDF (reference sequence). CDR3 amino acids: CATSDRGWDRPAYGYTF. CDR3 nucleotide sequence: TGTGCCACCAGCGACCGGGGGTGGGACAGGCCGGCCTATGGCTACACCTTC.

This rearrangement joins TRBV11-2 to TRBJ1-6; D is perhaps TRBD1 (5 bases). CDR3 size: 14 residues. V was trimmed by 1 base and J by 7 bases, leaving 8 bases between them. Germline assignment: CDR1 SGHAT and CDR2 FQNNGV. CDR3 amino acids: CASSLVRGNSPLHF. CDR3 DNA: TGTGCCAGCAGCTTAGTTCGGGGGAATTCACCCCTCCACTTT.

This clone has more than one count but fewer than ten. The V gene is TRBV4-1, the J gene TRBJ2-6, with D perhaps TRBD2 (5 bases). With 1 base removed from V and 2 bases from J, the gap between germline ends came to 9 bases. The CDR3 spans 16 residues. CDR1 and CDR2 (germline): MGHRA, YSYEKL. CDR3: CASSQGSGTGANVLTF. The CDR3 DNA reads as TGCGCCAGCAGCCAAGGTTCCGGGACTGGGGCCAACGTCCTGACTTTC.